This T cell receptor beta chain is from a study of coeliac disease. Study details: Refractory type I patients had normal intraepithelial cells despite over 12 months' diet failure. Overall study results and limits: Few TRB amino acid sequences were shared between samples; most were unique. According to the authors, this method cannot detect gliadin-specific T cells in an unbiased way.

Concerning this clone itself: Its antigen is unidentified. The sample holds other DNA sequences that translate to the same CDR3.

Only in-frame clones appear in the TCRdb table, and some are missing; sequencing was by immunoSEQ multiplex PCR. The sample carries more than 7,500 clones, around three fifths recorded once. V was clipped by 4 bases and J by 4 bases, with 6 bases between them. This CDR3 comprises 12 residues. From germline, CDR1 is SGHAT and CDR2 FQNNGV. The specimen sequenced was intraepithelial lymphocytes from the gut. The receptor was derived from an older woman with celiac disease. The V gene is TRBV11-2, the J gene TRBJ2-3; D gene uncertain. The CDR3 sequence: CASSSGADTQYF. As DNA, the CDR3 is TGTGCCAGCAGCTCCGGTGCAGATACGCAGTATTTT.